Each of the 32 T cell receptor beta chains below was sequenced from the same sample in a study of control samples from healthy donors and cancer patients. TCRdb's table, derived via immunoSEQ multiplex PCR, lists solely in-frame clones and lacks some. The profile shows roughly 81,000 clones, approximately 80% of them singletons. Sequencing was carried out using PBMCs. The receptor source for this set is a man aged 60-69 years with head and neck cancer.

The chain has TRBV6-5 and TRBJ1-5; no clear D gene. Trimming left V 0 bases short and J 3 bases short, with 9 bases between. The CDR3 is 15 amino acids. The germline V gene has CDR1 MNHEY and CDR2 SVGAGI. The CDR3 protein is CASSYSYRDNQPQHF. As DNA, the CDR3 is TGTGCCAGCAGTTACTCGTACAGAGACAATCAGCCCCAGCATTTT.

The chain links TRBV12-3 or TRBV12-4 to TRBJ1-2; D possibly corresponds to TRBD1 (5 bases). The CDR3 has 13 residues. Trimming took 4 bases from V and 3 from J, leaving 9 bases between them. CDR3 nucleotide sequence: TGTGCCAGCAGTTGGACAAGAGACTATGGCTACACCTTC. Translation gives CASSWTRDYGYTF.

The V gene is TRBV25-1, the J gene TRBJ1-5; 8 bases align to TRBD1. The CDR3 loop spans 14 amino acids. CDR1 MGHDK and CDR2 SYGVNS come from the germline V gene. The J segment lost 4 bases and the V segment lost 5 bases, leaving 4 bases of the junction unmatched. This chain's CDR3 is CASSITGGNQPQHF. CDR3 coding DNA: TGTGCCAGCAGTATCACAGGGGGTAATCAGCCCCAGCATTTT.

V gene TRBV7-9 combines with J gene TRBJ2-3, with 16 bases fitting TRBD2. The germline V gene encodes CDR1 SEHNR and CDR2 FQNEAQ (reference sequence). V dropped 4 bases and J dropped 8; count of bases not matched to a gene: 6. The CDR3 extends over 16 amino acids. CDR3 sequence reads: CASSSGLAGGWRTQYF. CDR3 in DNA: TGTGCCAGCAGCTCGGGACTAGCGGGAGGGTGGCGTACGCAGTATTTT.

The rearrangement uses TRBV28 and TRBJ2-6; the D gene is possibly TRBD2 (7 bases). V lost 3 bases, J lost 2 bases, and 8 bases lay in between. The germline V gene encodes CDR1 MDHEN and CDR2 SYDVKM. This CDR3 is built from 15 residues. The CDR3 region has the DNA TGTGCCAGCAGTTTGGGGGGGCCTGGGGCCAACGTCCTGACTTTC. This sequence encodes CASSLGGPGANVLTF.

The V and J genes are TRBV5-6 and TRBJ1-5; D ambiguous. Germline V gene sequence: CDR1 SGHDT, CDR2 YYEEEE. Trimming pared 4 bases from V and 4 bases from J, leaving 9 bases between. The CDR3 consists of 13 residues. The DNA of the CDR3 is TGTGCCAGCAGCACCGGGATGAATCAGCCCCAGCATTTT. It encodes CASSTGMNQPQHF.

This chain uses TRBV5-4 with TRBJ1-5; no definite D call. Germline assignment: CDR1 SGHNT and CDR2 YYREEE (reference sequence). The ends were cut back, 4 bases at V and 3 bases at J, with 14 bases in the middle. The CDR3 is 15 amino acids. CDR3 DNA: TGTGCCAGCAGCCGTTCCCTGCCCCCCAATCAGCCCCAGCATTTT. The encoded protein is CASSRSLPPNQPQHF. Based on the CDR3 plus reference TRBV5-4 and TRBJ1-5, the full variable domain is ETGVTQSPTHLIKTRGQQVTLRCSSQSGHNTVSWYQQALGQGPQFIFQYYREEENGRGNFPPRFSGLQFPNYSSELNVNALELDDSALYLCASSRSLPPNQPQHFGDGTRLSIL.

The CDR3 loop reads CASSLGLALYEQYF. CDR3 bases: TGTGCCAGCAGCTTAGGACTAGCTCTTTACGAGCAGTACTTC. This chain joins TRBV11-2 and TRBJ2-7, with 7 bases identical to TRBD2. The V gene end was trimmed by 1 base and the J gene end by 4 bases; junction bases not matched to a gene: 4. The CDR3 runs to 14 residues. Germline V lookup: CDR1 SGHAT, CDR2 FQNNGV. The whole variable domain, remainder taken from reference TRBV11-2 and TRBJ2-7, is EAGVAQSPRYKIIEKRQSVAFWCNPISGHATLYWYQQILGQGPKLLIQFQNNGVVDDSQLPKDRFSAERLKGVDSTLKIQPAKLEDSAVYLCASSLGLALYEQYFGPGTRLTVT.

The CDR3 region is CSVGGKNTIYF. The CDR3 DNA sequence: TGCAGTGTAGGGGGAAAAAACACCATATATTTT. V and J are TRBV20-1 and TRBJ1-3, with D perhaps matching TRBD1 (6 bases). From germline, CDR1 is DFQATT and CDR2 SNEGSKA (reference sequence). V lost 7 bases, J lost 6 bases, and 10 bases lay in between. CDR3 length: 11 amino acids.

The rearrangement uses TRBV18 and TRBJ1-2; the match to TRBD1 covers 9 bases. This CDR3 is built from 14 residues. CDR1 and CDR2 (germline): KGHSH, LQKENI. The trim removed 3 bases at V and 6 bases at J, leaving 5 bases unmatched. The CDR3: CASSPLTGGDGYTF. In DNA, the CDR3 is TGTGCCAGCTCACCTTTGACAGGGGGTGATGGCTACACCTTC.

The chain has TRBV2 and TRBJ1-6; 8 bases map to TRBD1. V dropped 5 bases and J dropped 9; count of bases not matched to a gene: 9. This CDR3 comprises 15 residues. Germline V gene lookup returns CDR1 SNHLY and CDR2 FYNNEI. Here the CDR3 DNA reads TGTGCCAGCAGTCCGGGACAGGCAAGATCTTCACCCCTCCACTTT. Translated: CASSPGQARSSPLHF.

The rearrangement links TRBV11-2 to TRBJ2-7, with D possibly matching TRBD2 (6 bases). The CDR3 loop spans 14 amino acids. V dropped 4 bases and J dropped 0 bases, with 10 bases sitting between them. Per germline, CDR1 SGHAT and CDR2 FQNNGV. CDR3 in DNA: TGTGCCAGCAGCTCCGGAGGGTCCTCCTACGAGCAGTACTTC. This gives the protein CASSSGGSSYEQYF.

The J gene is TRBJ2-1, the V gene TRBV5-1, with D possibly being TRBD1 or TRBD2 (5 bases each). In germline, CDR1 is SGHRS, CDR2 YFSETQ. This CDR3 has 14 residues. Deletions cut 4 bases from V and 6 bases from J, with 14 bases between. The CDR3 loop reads CASSTGAGGNEQFF. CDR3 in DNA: TGCGCCAGCAGCACCGGGGCTGGAGGCAATGAGCAGTTCTTC.

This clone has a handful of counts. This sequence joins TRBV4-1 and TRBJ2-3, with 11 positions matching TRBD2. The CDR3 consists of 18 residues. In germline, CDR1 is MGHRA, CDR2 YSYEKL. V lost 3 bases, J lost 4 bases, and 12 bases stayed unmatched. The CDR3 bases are TGCGCCAGCAGCCAGGCTCTCATTAGCGGGAGGGCCCCAGATACGCAGTATTTT. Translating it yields CASSQALISGRAPDTQYF.

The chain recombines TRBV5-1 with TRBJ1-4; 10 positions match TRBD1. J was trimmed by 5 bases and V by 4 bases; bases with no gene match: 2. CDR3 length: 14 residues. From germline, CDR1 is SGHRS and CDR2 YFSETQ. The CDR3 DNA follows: TGCGCCAGCAGCGGGGGACAGGGGAATGAAAAACTGTTTTTT. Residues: CASSGGQGNEKLFF.

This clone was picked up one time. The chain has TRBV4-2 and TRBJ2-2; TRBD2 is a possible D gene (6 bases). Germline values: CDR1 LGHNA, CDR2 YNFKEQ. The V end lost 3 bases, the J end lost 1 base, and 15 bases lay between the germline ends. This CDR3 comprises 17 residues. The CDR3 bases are TGTGCCAGCAGCCATCCCAGCGGGCGACTGAACACCGGGGAGCTGTTTTTT. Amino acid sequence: CASSHPSGRLNTGELFF.

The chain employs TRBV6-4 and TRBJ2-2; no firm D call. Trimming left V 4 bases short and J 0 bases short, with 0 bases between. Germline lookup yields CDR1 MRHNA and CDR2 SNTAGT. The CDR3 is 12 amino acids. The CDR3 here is CASSANTGELFF. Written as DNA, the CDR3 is TGTGCCAGCAGTGCGAACACCGGGGAGCTGTTTTTT.

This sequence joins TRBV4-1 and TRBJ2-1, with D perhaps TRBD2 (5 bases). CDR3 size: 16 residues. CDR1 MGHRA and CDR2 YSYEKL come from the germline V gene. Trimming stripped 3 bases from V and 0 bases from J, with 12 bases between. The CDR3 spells CASSQVASSSYNEQFF. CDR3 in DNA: TGCGCCAGCAGCCAGGTAGCGTCCAGCTCCTACAATGAGCAGTTCTTC.

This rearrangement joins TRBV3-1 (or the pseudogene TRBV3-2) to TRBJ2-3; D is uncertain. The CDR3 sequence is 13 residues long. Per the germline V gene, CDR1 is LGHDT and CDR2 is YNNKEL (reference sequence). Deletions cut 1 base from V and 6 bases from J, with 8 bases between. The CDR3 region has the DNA TGTGCCAGCAGCCAAGGTCCCGGGGATACGCAGTATTTT. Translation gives CASSQGPGDTQYF.

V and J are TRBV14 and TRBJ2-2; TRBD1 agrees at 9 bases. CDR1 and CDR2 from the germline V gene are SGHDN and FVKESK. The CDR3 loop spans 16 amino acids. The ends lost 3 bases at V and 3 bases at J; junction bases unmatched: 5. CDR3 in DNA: TGTGCCAGCAGCCAGACAGGGGGGCATTACACCGGGGAGCTGTTTTTT. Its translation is CASSQTGGHYTGELFF.

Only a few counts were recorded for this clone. CDR3 sequence reads: CASERTPSGDEQYF. The CDR3 nucleotides are TGTGCCAGCGAGAGGACACCCTCCGGCGACGAGCAGTACTTC. The J gene is TRBJ2-7, the V gene TRBV2, with D tentatively TRBD1 (5 bases). This CDR3 is 14 amino acids long. Germline CDR1 reads SNHLY; CDR2 reads FYNNEI. V was trimmed by 8 bases and J by 5 bases, leaving 19 bases between them.

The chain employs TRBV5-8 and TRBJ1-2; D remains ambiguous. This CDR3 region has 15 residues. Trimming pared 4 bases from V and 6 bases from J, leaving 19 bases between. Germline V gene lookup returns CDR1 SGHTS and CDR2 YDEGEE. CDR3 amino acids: CASSRAIMMRDGYTF. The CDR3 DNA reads TGTGCCAGCAGCCGCGCGATCATGATGCGGGATGGCTACACCTTC.

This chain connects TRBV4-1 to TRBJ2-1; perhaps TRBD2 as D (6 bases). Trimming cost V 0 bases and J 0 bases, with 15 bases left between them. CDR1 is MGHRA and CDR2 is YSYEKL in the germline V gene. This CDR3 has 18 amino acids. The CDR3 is CASSQDMASVSSYNEQFF. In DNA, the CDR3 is TGCGCCAGCAGCCAAGATATGGCTAGCGTATCCTCCTACAATGAGCAGTTCTTC.

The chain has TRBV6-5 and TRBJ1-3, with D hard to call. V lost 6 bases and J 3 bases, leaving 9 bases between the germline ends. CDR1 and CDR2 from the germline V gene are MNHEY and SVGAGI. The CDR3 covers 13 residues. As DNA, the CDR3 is TGTGCCAGCAGGCACGGTGGTGGAAACACCATATATTTT. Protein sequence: CASRHGGGNTIYF.

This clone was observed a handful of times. CDR3: CASSKGGTGELFF. DNA of the CDR3: TGTGCCAGCAGCAAAGGTGGGACCGGGGAGCTGTTTTTT. V is TRBV21-1 and J is TRBJ2-2. TRBV21-1 is classified as a pseudogene. CDR3 length equals 13 residues.

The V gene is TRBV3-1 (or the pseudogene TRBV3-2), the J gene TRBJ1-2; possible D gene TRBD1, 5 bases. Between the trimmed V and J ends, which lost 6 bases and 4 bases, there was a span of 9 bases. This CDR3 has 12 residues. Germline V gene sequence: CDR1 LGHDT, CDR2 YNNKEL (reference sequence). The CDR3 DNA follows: TGTGCCAGCAGTCCGGGGCCCTATGGCTACACCTTC. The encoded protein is CASSPGPYGYTF.

The CDR3 loop is CASRSGSSYNEQFF. CDR3 bases: TGTGCCAGCAGAAGCGGGAGCTCCTACAATGAGCAGTTCTTC. The V gene is TRBV9, the J gene TRBJ2-1, with 8 bases that match TRBD2. With 5 bases clipped from V and 0 bases from J, the junction kept 1 base outside the gene matches. This CDR3 has 14 amino acids. Germline loops: CDR1 SGDLS, CDR2 YYNGEE.

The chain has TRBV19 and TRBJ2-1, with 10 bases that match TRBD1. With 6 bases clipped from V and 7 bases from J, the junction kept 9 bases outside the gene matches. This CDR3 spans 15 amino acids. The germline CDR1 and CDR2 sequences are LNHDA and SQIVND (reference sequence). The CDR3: CASRSGTGDSNEQFF. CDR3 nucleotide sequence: TGTGCCAGTAGATCCGGGACAGGGGATTCTAATGAGCAGTTCTTC. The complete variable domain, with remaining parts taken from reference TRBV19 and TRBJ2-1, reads DGGITQSPKYLFRKEGQNVTLSCEQNLNHDAMYWYRQDPGQGLRLIYYSQIVNDFQKGDIAEGYSVSREKKESFPLTVTSAQKNPTAFYLCASRSGTGDSNEQFFGPGTRLTVL.

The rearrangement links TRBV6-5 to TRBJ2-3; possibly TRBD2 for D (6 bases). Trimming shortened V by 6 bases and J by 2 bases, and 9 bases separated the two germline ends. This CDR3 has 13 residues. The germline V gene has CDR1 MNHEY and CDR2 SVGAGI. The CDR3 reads CASRRDFTDTQYF. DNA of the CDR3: TGTGCCAGCAGAAGGGACTTCACAGATACGCAGTATTTT.

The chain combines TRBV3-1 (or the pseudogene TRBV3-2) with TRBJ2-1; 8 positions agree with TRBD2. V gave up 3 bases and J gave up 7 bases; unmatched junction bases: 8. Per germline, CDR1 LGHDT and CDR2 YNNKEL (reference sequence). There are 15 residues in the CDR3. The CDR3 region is CASSHRVAGRNEQFF. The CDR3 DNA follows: TGTGCCAGCAGCCACCGGGTAGCGGGAAGGAATGAGCAGTTCTTC.

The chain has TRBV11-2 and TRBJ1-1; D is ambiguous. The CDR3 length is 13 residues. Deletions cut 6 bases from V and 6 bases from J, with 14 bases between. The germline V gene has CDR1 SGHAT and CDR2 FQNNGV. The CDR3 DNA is TGTGCCAGCAGTACGGGGTTAAACGCTGAAGCTTTCTTT. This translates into CASSTGLNAEAFF.

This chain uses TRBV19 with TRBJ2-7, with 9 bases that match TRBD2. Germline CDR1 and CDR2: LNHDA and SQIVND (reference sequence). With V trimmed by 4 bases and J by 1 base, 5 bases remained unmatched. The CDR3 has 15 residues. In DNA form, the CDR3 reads TGTGCCAGTAGTACTTTGACTAGCGGTTCCTACGAGCAGTACTTC. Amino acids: CASSTLTSGSYEQYF.